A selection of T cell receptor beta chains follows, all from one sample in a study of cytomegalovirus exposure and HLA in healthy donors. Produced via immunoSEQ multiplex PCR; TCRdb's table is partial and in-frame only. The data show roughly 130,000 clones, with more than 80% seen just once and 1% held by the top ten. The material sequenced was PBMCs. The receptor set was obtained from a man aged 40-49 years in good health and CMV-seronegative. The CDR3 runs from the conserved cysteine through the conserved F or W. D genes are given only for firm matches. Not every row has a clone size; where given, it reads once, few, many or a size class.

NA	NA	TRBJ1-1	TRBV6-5	TGTGCCAGCAGGCGAAAAGGCGGTGAAGCTTTCTTT	CASRRKGGEAFF
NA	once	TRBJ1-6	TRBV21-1	TGTGCCAGCAGCCTAGTGCCCTTGATCAATTCACCCCTCCACTTT	CASSLVPLINSPLHF
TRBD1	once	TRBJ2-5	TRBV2	TGTGCCACCCCGGACAGGGGTCACGAGGGGACCCAGTACTTC	CATPDRGHEGTQYF
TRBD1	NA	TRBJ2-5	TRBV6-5	TGTGCCAGCAGTTACTTGACAGGGCCCCAAGAGACCCAGTACTTC	CASSYLTGPQETQYF
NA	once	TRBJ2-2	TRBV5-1	TGCGCCAGCAGCTTAGCCGGGACTAACACCGGGGAGCTGTTTTTT	CASSLAGTNTGELFF
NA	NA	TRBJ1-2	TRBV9	TGTGCCAGCAGCGTGCCTCGGGGGGGGCATGGCGAATATGGCTACACCTTC	CASSVPRGGHGEYGYTF
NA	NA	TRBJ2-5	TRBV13	TGTGCCAGCAGCCGGGCGGGTTGGGACATCGTGGAGACCCAGTACTTC	CASSRAGWDIVETQYF
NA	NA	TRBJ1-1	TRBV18	TGTGCCAGCTCCGAGGGGGGGGATATGAACACTGAAGCTTTCTTT	CASSEGGDMNTEAFF
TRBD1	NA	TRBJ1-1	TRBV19	TGTGCCAGTAACGACAATCTTCGGACCCCAATACAGGGGTTCACTGAAGCTTTCTTT	CASNDNLRTPIQGFTEAFF
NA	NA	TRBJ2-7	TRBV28	TGTGCCACTGGGGCGGTCGAGCAGTACTTC	CATGAVEQYF
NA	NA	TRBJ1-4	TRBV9	TGTGCCAGCAGCGCACAGGGAAGGGATGAAAAACTGTTTTTT	CASSAQGRDEKLFF
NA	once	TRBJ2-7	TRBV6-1	TGTGCCAGCAGTGAAAACAGGGAGCAGTACTTC	CASSENREQYF
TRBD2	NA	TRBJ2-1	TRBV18	TGTGCCAGCTCACCGGCCGGGACTATAGGCAATGAGCAGTTCTTC	CASSPAGTIGNEQFF
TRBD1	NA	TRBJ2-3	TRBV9	TGTGCCAGCAGCCCCGGGACAGGGAGGACAGATACGCAGTATTTT	CASSPGTGRTDTQYF
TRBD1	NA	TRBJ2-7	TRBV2	TGTGCCGGCGGACAGGGGGCGTGGGAGCAGTACTTC	CAGGQGAWEQYF
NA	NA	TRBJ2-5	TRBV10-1	TGCGCCAGCAGTCCTCCCAGGTTGGGCTGGGAGACCCAGTACTTC	CASSPPRLGWETQYF
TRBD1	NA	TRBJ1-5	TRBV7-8	TGTGCCAGCAGCACCCTAGACAGGGGGGGTCAGCCCCAGCATTTT	CASSTLDRGGQPQHF
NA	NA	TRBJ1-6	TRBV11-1	TGTGCCAGCAGCCCACGACTGAATTCACCCCTCCACTTT	CASSPRLNSPLHF
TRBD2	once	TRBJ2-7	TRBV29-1	TGCAGCGTTGAAGGCGGGGGGTACGAGCAGTACTTC	CSVEGGGYEQYF
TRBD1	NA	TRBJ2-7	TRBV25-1	TGTGCCAGCAGTGAACTCGGGACAGCCACCTACGAGCAGTACTTC	CASSELGTATYEQYF
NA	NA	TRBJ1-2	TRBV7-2	TGTGCCAGCAGCTTAGAATCAGCAGGGGACTATGGCTACACCTTC	CASSLESAGDYGYTF
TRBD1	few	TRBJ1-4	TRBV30	TGTGCCTGGAGAGGGGGCGCGGCTAATGAAAAACTGTTTTTT	CAWRGGAANEKLFF
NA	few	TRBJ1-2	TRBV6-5	TGTGCCAGCAGTTACGGCCAGGGCGGTTCTGGCTACACCTTC	CASSYGQGGSGYTF
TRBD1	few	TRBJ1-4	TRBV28	TGTGCCAGCAGTTCTACAGGGGGCGGTGAAAAACTGTTTTTT	CASSSTGGGEKLFF
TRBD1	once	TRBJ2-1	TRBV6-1	TGTGCCAGCAGGACAGGGGGTAGTTCGCATGAGCAGTTCTTC	CASRTGGSSHEQFF
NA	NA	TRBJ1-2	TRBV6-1	TGTGCCAGCAGTGAGGCAGGGGTCGGCTACACCTTC	CASSEAGVGYTF
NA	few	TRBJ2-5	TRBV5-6	TGTGCCAGCAGCCCGCCATCAGGGGTTCAAGAGACCCAGTACTTC	CASSPPSGVQETQYF
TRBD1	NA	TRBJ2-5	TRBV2	TGTGCCAGCAGCCAAGCCTCGACAGGGGTCCCCAAGGCCCAGTACTTC	CASSQASTGVPKAQYF
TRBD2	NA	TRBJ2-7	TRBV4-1	TGCGCCAGCAGCCAGGGGAGGGGTTCCTACGAGCAGTACTTC	CASSQGRGSYEQYF
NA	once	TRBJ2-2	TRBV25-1	TGTGCCAGCAGTGAAAGTCTACTGAACACCGGGGAGCTGTTTTTT	CASSESLLNTGELFF